The next 21 T cell receptor beta chains were all read from a single sample in a study of OX40 agonist ivuxolimab in advanced cancers. Some clones are missing from TCRdb's copy, which holds only in-frame ones; the method was immunoSEQ multiplex PCR. The sample holds around 60,000 clones; about 80% are singletons and the top ten take about 2.2%. Sequences were derived from CD4+ or CD8+ T cells sorted from blood, sampled in a trial of the OX40 agonist ivuxolimab. These receptors were collected from an adult with an advanced solid tumor such as melanoma, head and neck, liver or kidney cancer.

This clone appeared a single time. J is TRBJ1-6 and V is TRBV27; no clear D. Trimming took off 1 base at V and 4 bases at J, with 20 bases between the two ends. Looked up from germline, CDR1 is MNHEY and CDR2 is SMNVEV (reference sequence). The CDR3 spans 19 residues. The CDR3 sequence is CASSLYRLRGSPYNSPLHF. The DNA for the CDR3 is TGTGCCAGCAGTTTATATAGGCTCAGAGGGAGCCCATATAATTCACCCCTCCACTTT.

This rearrangement joins TRBV18 to TRBJ2-7; 9 bases match TRBD1. After removal of 3 bases from V and 3 bases from J, the junction contained 3 bases not matched to a gene. Germline values: CDR1 KGHSH, CDR2 LQKENI. The CDR3 is made up of 14 amino acids. CDR3 bases: TGTGCCAGCTCACCGCGGACAGGGGACTACGAGCAGTACTTC. This encodes CASSPRTGDYEQYF.

The chain carries TRBV5-4 and TRBJ2-1; 7 nucleotides agree with TRBD2. This CDR3 is built from 15 residues. Germline V gene lookup returns CDR1 SGHNT and CDR2 YYREEE (reference sequence). Trimming cost V 0 bases and J 4 bases; bases outside gene matches: 4. In DNA, the CDR3 is TGTGCCAGCAGCTTGGCTGGACTAGGATACAATGAGCAGTTCTTC. It is translated as CASSLAGLGYNEQFF.

This chain uses TRBV5-4 with TRBJ2-6, with D unclear. CDR3 length: 16 residues. Germline V gene data show CDR1 as SGHNT and CDR2 as YYREEE (reference sequence). Trimming stripped 2 bases from V and 0 bases from J, with 9 bases between. The CDR3 DNA is TGTGCCAGCAGCTTCGGCAGTCACTCTGGGGCCAACGTCCTGACTTTC. Amino acid sequence: CASSFGSHSGANVLTF. The full variable domain, rest sourced from reference TRBV5-4 and TRBJ2-6, is ETGVTQSPTHLIKTRGQQVTLRCSSQSGHNTVSWYQQALGQGPQFIFQYYREEENGRGNFPPRFSGLQFPNYSSELNVNALELDDSALYLCASSFGSHSGANVLTFGAGSRLTVL.

This clone was seen once. CDR3: CASSPRIGYGYTF. The CDR3 nucleotides read TGTGCCAGCAGTCCGAGAATCGGCTATGGCTACACCTTC. The chain links TRBV28 to TRBJ1-2; D call uncertain. This CDR3 is 13 amino acids long. V dropped 5 bases and J dropped 4 bases, with 11 bases sitting between them. CDR1 and CDR2 (germline): MDHEN, SYDVKM.

This clone appeared once. This sequence joins TRBV14 and TRBJ1-1; TRBD1 matches at 7 bases. V gave up 6 bases and J gave up 11 bases; unmatched junction bases: 12. Germline CDR1 SGHDN, CDR2 FVKESK. CDR3 length: 13 residues. CDR3 bases: TGTGCCAGCAGTGACAGGGTCGTGGATTTGGCTTTCTTT. Residues: CASSDRVVDLAFF.

The chain joins TRBV11-2 to TRBJ2-1, with 10 nucleotides matching TRBD2. Germline CDR1 SGHAT, CDR2 FQNNGV. The junction had 10 bases not matched to a gene; V was cut back by 4 bases and J by 4 bases. The CDR3 is 17 residues long. CDR3 DNA sequence: TGTGCCAGCAGCTCAGGACTCCTAGCGGGGGATTACAATGAGCAGTTCTTC. Protein sequence: CASSSGLLAGDYNEQFF. The variable domain in full, completed from reference TRBV11-2 and TRBJ2-1, reads EAGVAQSPRYKIIEKRQSVAFWCNPISGHATLYWYQQILGQGPKLLIQFQNNGVVDDSQLPKDRFSAERLKGVDSTLKIQPAKLEDSAVYLCASSSGLLAGDYNEQFFGPGTRLTVL.

The V call is TRBV7-6, the J call TRBJ1-6, with 8 positions matching TRBD1. Germline loops: CDR1 SGHVS, CDR2 FNYEAQ. The V segment lost 4 bases and the J segment 10 bases; nucleotides outside the gene matches: 6. The CDR3 runs to 14 residues. CDR3 DNA sequence: TGTGCCAGCAGCTCCCGGACAGGGAACTCACCCCTCCACTTT. It specifies CASSSRTGNSPLHF.

The rearrangement uses TRBV5-4 and TRBJ2-3, with a tentative D call TRBD2 (7 bases). The V gene lost 1 base and the J gene lost 4 bases, with 10 bases spanning the gap. This CDR3 contains 14 residues. From germline, CDR1 is SGHNT and CDR2 YYREEE (reference sequence). This chain's CDR3 is CASSLTGRADTQYF. CDR3 sequence (DNA): TGTGCCAGCAGCTTGACAGGGAGGGCAGATACGCAGTATTTT.

The V call is TRBV5-1, the J call TRBJ2-3; D is undetermined. V lost 2 bases, J lost 3 bases, and 10 bases lay in between. Germline lookup yields CDR1 SGHRS and CDR2 YFSETQ. This CDR3 is built from 14 residues. This CDR3 reads CASSLRRQTDTQYF. DNA for the CDR3: TGCGCCAGCAGCTTAAGACGGCAAACAGATACGCAGTATTTT.

This chain uses TRBV30 with TRBJ2-3; D not certain. Trimming removed 0 bases from V and 0 bases from J, with 7 bases in between. Germline values: CDR1 GTSNPN, CDR2 SVGIG (reference sequence). The CDR3 is 14 amino acids. The CDR3 spells CAWSVTPSTDTQYF. The CDR3 DNA is TGTGCCTGGAGTGTAACCCCGAGCACAGATACGCAGTATTTT.

The chain couples TRBV10-3 to TRBJ1-2, with D unclear. Germline V gene lookup returns CDR1 ENHRY and CDR2 SYGVKD. Trimming took 8 bases from V and 7 from J, leaving 11 bases between them. The CDR3 contains 11 residues. The CDR3 protein is CAIGRGFGYTF. The CDR3 nucleotides are TGTGCCATCGGGAGAGGATTTGGCTACACCTTC.

The chain has TRBV28 and TRBJ2-7; TRBD2 might be the D (6 bases). V was shortened by 2 bases and J by 3 bases, with 14 bases between the two germline ends. Per germline, CDR1 MDHEN and CDR2 SYDVKM. The CDR3 spans 15 residues. For the CDR3, the DNA is TGTGCCAGCAGTTTACAGGGAGGTATCGTCTACGAGCAGTACTTC. Protein sequence: CASSLQGGIVYEQYF. Combining the CDR3 with reference TRBV28 and TRBJ2-7 gives the whole variable domain DVKVTQSSRYLVKRTGEKVFLECVQDMDHENMFWYRQDPGLGLRLIYFSYDVKMKEKGDIPEGYSVSREKKERFSLILESASTNQTSMYLCASSLQGGIVYEQYFGPGTRLTVT.

This chain connects TRBV28 to TRBJ2-7; the match to TRBD2 covers 9 bases. Germline V gives CDR1 MDHEN, CDR2 SYDVKM. J gave up 2 bases and V 4 bases, and 6 bases lay outside the gene matches. The CDR3 has 15 amino acids. The CDR3 DNA is TGTGCCAGCAGTTCCCTTCGCGGGAGGGCCTACGAGCAGTACTTC. Amino acids: CASSSLRGRAYEQYF. Filled out from reference TRBV28 and TRBJ2-7, the complete variable domain reads DVKVTQSSRYLVKRTGEKVFLECVQDMDHENMFWYRQDPGLGLRLIYFSYDVKMKEKGDIPEGYSVSREKKERFSLILESASTNQTSMYLCASSSLRGRAYEQYFGPGTRLTVT.

This chain joins TRBV11-2 and TRBJ1-2, with D uncertain. V shed 6 bases and J shed 1 base, with 9 bases lying between them. This CDR3 spans 13 amino acids. Germline CDR1 SGHAT, CDR2 FQNNGV. CDR3 sequence reads: CASSYDGNYGYTF. The CDR3 coding sequence is TGTGCCAGCAGTTACGACGGTAACTATGGCTACACCTTC.

This chain connects TRBV2 to TRBJ1-2, with a weak D call TRBD1 (6 bases). Looked up from germline, CDR1 is SNHLY and CDR2 is FYNNEI. The CDR3 is made up of 14 amino acids. V lost 6 bases and J lost 0, with 11 bases in between. CDR3 sequence: CASSTGMTNYGYTF. In nucleotides, the CDR3 is TGTGCCAGCAGCACAGGGATGACTAACTATGGCTACACCTTC.

The chain couples TRBV11-2 to TRBJ2-5, with D tentatively TRBD1 or TRBD2 (5 bases each). Trimming removed 2 bases at V and 5 bases at J, with 9 bases between. This CDR3 is 13 amino acids long. The germline CDR1 and CDR2 sequences are SGHAT and FQNNGV. This chain's CDR3 is CASSLQGEETQYF. CDR3 nucleotide sequence: TGTGCCAGCAGCTTACAGGGAGAGGAGACCCAGTACTTC.

A few counts support this clone. V and J are TRBV4-1 and TRBJ2-1; D unresolved. The CDR3 contains 12 residues. V was trimmed by 2 bases and J by 8 bases, leaving 7 bases between them. Germline V gene lookup returns CDR1 MGHRA and CDR2 YSYEKL. Here the CDR3 reads CASSQQWDEQFF. The CDR3 bases are TGCGCCAGCAGCCAACAATGGGATGAGCAGTTCTTC.

The CDR3 spells CASSVDLYEQYF. For the CDR3, the DNA is TGTGCCAGCAGCGTAGACTTATACGAGCAGTACTTC. This chain links TRBV7-9 with TRBJ2-7; D is unresolved. The V and J ends lost 5 bases and 4 bases respectively, with 9 bases between them. Germline V lookup: CDR1 SEHNR, CDR2 FQNEAQ (reference sequence). The CDR3 loop spans 12 amino acids. Full variable domain (remainder filled in from reference TRBV7-9 and TRBJ2-7): DTGVSQNPRHKITKRGQNVTFRCDPISEHNRLYWYRQTLGQGPEFLTYFQNEAQLEKSRLLSDRFSAERPKGSFSTLEIQRTEQGDSAMYLCASSVDLYEQYFGPGTRLTVT.

The rearrangement uses TRBV5-4 and TRBJ2-1; 7 bases map to TRBD2. CDR1 and CDR2 from the germline V gene are SGHNT and YYREEE (reference sequence). The CDR3 has 13 residues. J lost 10 bases, V lost 5 bases, and 9 bases had no gene match. CDR3 nucleotide sequence: TGTGCCAGCAGTTCGACGGAGCGGGACGAGCAGTTCTTC. The encoded protein is CASSSTERDEQFF.

As concerns this clone: Compared with germline, one end of the junction differs, possibly owing to a read error. J is TRBJ2-5 and V is TRBV7-7, with TRBD1 matching 7 bases. The CDR3 is 15 amino acids. The germline V gene has CDR1 SSHAT and CDR2 FNYEAQ (reference sequence). The CDR3 is CASSLVGGAVETQYF. CDR3 bases: TGTGCTAGCAGCTTAGTAGGGGGCGCGGTGGAGACCCAGTACTTC. The full variable domain, rest sourced from reference TRBV7-7 and TRBJ2-5, is GAGVSQSPRYKVTKRGQDVTLRCDPISSHATLYWYQQALGQGPEFLTYFNYEAQPDKSGLPSDRFSAERPEGSISTLTIQRTEQRDSAMYRCASSLVGGAVETQYFGPGTRLLVL.